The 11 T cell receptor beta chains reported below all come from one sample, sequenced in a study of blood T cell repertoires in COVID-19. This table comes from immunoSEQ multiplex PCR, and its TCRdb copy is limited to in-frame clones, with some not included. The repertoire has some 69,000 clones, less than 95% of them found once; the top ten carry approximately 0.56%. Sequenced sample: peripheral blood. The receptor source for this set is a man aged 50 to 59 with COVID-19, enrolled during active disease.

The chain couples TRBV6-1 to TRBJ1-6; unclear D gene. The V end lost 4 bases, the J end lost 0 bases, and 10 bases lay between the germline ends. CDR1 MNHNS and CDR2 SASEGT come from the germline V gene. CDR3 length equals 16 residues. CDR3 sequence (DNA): TGTGCCAGCAGTGTTATGGGGAGCTCCTATAATTCACCCCTCCACTTT. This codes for CASSVMGSSYNSPLHF.

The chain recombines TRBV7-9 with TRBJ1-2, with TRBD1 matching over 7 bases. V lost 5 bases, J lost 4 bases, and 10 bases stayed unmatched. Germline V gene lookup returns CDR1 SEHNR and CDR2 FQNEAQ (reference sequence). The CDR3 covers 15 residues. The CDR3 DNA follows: TGTGCCAGCAGCGCAGGGGGGACTTCCATCTATGGCTACACCTTC. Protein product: CASSAGGTSIYGYTF.

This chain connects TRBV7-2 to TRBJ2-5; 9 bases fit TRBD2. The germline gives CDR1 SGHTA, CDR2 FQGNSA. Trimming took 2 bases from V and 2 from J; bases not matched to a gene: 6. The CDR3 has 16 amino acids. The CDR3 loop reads CASSLRSGRIQETQYF. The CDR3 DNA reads TGTGCCAGCAGCTTAAGAAGCGGGAGGATTCAAGAGACCCAGTACTTC.

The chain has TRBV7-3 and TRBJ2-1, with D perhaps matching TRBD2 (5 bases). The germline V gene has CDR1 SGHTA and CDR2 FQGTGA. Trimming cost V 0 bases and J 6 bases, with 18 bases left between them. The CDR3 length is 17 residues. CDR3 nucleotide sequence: TGTGCCAGCAGCTTAACGGGAGTAGTATTTGGGAGCAATGAGCAGTTCTTC. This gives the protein CASSLTGVVFGSNEQFF.

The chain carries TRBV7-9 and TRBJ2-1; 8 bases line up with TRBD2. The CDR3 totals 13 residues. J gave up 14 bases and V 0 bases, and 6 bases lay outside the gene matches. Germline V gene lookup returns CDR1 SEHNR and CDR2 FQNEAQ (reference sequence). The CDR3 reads CASSLANAGGEFF. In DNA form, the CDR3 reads TGTGCCAGCAGCTTAGCGAACGCGGGAGGAGAGTTCTTC.

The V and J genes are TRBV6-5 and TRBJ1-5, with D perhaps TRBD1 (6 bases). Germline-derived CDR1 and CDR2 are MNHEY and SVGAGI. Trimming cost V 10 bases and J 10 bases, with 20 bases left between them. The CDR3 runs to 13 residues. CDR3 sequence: CATRQVTISPQHF. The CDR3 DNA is TGTGCCACCCGACAGGTAACCATCAGCCCCCAGCATTTT.

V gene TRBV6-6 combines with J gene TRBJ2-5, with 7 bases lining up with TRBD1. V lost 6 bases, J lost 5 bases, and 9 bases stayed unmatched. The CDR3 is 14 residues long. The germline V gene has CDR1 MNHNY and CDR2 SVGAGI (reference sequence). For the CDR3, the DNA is TGTGCCAGCAGCCTCAGGGGGTGGGGGGAGACCCAGTACTTC. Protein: CASSLRGWGETQYF.

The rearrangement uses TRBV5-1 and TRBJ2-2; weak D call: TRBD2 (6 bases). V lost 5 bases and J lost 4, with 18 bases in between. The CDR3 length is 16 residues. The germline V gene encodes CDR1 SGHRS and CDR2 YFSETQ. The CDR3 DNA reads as TGCGCCAGCAGGCCGATGGCCGGGGGACGCACCGGGGAGCTGTTTTTT. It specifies CASRPMAGGRTGELFF.

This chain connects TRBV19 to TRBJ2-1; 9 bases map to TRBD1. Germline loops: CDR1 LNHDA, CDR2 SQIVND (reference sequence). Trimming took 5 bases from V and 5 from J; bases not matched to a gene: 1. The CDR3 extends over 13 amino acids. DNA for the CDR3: TGTGCCAGTAGTCGACAGGGGGACAATGAGCAGTTCTTC. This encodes CASSRQGDNEQFF.

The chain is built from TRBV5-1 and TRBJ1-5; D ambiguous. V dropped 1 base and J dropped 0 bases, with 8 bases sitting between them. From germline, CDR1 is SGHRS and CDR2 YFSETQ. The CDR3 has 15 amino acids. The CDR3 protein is CASSLSGDSNQPQHF. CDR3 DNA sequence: TGCGCCAGCAGCTTGTCCGGGGATAGCAATCAGCCCCAGCATTTT.

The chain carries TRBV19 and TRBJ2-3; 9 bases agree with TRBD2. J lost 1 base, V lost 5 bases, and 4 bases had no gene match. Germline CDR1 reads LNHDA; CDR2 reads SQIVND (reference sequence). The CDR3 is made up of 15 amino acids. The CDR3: CASSSQREGTDTQYF. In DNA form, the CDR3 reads TGTGCCAGTAGTTCCCAGCGGGAGGGCACAGATACGCAGTATTTT.